This TCR beta chain was identified in a study of blood T cell repertoires in COVID-19. The method was immunoSEQ multiplex PCR; TCRdb's version includes in-frame clones alone and lacks a portion of them. The table has under 450,000 clones, roughly 92% seen once; the top ten hold 0.86%. The receptor was derived from a woman aged 40 to 55 who had been exposed to COVID-19. Sequencing input: PBMCs or T cells enriched from blood (not recorded which).

CDR3 in amino acids: CASSQGFRGPEQYF. CDR3 DNA: TGTGCCAGCAGCCAAGGGTTCCGAGGGCCAGAGCAGTACTTC. J is TRBJ2-7 and V is TRBV3-1 (or the pseudogene TRBV3-2), with a possible D match to TRBD2 (5 bases). The length of the CDR3 is 14 residues. Per germline, CDR1 LGHDT and CDR2 YNNKEL (reference sequence). The ends were cut back, 1 base at V and 7 bases at J, with 14 bases in the middle.